Below, one T cell receptor (beta chain) is given with its context. Its antigen is still unknown. Within one base of it there is no much larger clone, and no base qualities were kept. V is reduced by 6 bases and J by 6 bases, leaving a spacing of 11 bases between them. The germline V gene (reference sequence) supplies CDR1 DFQATT and CDR2 SNEGSKA. The CDR3 contains 11 residues, cysteine and phenylalanine counted. Kept here is only the CDR3 DNA, which spans 33 bases and is read in frame from base 1. The collaborating institutions used their own protocols to collect whole blood in K2EDTA tubes. For TCRbeta analysis, collaborator samples were shipped as frozen whole blood, as isolated PBMCs, or as DNA extracted from either sample type. The data are from a study of blood T cell repertoires in COVID-19 (dated by TCRdb to between 2020 and 2021). For context, the study as a whole: Samples covering the acute and convalescent phases of COVID-19 were provided by collaborators in the United States, Italy and Spain. A freely available public database, intended as a resource for researchers studying the immune response to SARS-CoV-2, is where the repertoires were released. The sample metadata nearly always contained a de-identified subject ID, COVID-19 status, age in years and sex. Where available, HLA class I and class II types were taken from metadata supplied by the sample provider and were not determined by assay-based typing. Deeply sampled blood TCRbeta repertoires from subjects exposed to, actively infected with, or recovered from COVID-19 were included in the dataset. Samples came from the ongoing ImmuneRACE study (first 160 participants) plus 1,254 subjects from 6 global collaborators. The prospective study material was composed of cDNA or gDNA derived from T cells, B-cell-depleted T cells, or PBMCs. Overall study results and their limits: The quantity of clinical and demographic metadata differed by source and by participant and was supplied without curation.

TCRbeta CDR3 regions were amplified from genomic DNA using the immunoSEQ Assay, a bias-controlled multiplex PCR. The authors' analysis ran thus. Nucleated cell counts per sample were estimated from amplification of reference gene primers within the assay. To quantify the absolute abundance of each unique TCRbeta CDR3 rearrangement, sequence reads were collapsed and filtered. Productive Simpson clonality was computed per sample as the square root of Simpson's diversity index over productive rearrangements. What TCRdb holds here is the immuneACCESS table cut down to in-frame rearrangements. Part of the clones is not present; checked against another copy, under half of the missing clones reflect an unresolved V gene, and the others are unexplained. V, J and clone size derive from that table, while D and trimming were established from the DNA sequence. In this sample the table shows about 330,000 clones, roughly 90% of which occur a single time. 3.5% to 4% of the sample is in the top ten clones.

The chain uses TRBV20-1 and TRBJ1-2, with no confidently assigned D gene. This TCR derives from a woman aged 50 to 65 with active or convalescent COVID-19. Sample: peripheral blood. The nucleotides are TGCAGTGCCAGCCCCGGGGATGGCTACACCTTC. This codes for CSASPGDGYTF.